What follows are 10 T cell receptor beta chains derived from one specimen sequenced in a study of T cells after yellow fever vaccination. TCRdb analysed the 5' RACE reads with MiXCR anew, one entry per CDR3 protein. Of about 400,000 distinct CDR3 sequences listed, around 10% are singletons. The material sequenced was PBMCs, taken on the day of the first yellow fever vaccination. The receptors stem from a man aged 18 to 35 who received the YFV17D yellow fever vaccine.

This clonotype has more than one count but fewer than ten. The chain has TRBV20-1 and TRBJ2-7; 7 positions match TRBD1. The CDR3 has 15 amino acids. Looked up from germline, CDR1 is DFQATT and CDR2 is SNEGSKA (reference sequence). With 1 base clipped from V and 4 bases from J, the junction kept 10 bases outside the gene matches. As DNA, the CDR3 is TGCAGTGCTAGAGTACAAAAAACAGGGGCTTACGAGCAGTACTTC. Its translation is CSARVQKTGAYEQYF.

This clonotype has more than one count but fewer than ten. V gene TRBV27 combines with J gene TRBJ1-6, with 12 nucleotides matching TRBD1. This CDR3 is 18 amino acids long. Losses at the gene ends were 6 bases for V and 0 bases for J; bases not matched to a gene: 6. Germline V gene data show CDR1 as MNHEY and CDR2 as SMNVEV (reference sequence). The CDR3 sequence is CASSSGQGASSYNSPLHF. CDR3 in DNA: TGTGCCAGCAGCTCGGGACAGGGGGCGAGCTCCTATAATTCACCCCTCCACTTT.

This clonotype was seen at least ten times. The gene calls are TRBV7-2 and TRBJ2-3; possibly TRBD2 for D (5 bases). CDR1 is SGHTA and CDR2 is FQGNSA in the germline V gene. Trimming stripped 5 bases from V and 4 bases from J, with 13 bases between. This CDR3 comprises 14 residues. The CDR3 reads CASSALLLADTQYF. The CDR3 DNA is TGTGCCAGCAGCGCCCTTTTACTAGCAGATACGCAGTATTTT.

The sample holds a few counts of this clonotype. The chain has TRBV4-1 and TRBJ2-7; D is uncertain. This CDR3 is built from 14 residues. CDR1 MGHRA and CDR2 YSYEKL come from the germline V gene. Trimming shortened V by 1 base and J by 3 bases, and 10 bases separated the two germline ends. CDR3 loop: CASSQGHTYYEQYF. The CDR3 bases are TGCGCCAGCAGCCAAGGGCATACCTACTACGAGCAGTACTTC.

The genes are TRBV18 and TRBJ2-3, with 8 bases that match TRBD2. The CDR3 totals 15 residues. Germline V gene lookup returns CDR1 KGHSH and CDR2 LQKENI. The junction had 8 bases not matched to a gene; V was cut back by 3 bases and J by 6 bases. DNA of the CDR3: TGTGCCAGCTCACCGACACTAGCGGTGGTGGATACGCAGTATTTT. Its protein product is CASSPTLAVVDTQYF.

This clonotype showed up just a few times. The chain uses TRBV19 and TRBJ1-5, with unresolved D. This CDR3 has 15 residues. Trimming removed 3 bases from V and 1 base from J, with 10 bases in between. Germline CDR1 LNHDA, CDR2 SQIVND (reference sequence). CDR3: CASSIRGPSNQPQHF. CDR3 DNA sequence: TGTGCCAGTAGTATCAGAGGTCCAAGCAATCAGCCCCAGCATTTT.

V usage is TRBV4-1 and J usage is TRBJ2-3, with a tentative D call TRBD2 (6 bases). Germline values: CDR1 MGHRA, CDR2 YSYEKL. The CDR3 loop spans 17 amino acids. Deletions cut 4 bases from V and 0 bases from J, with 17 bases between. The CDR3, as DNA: TGCGCCAGCAGCCCGGAAGGGGACTTATCAAGCACAGATACGCAGTATTTT. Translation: CASSPEGDLSSTDTQYF.

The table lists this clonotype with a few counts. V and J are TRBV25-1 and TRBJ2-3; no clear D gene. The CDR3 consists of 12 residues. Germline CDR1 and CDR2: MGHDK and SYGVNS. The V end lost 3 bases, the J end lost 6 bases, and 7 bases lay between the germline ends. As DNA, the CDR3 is TGTGCCAGCAGTGACGTAAACGATACGCAGTATTTT. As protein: CASSDVNDTQYF.

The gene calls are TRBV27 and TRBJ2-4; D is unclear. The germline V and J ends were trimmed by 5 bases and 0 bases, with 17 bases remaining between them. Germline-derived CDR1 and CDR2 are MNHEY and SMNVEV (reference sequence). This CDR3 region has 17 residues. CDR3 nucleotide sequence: TGTGCCAGCAGTCCTTATGGGGTAGAACTAGCCAAAAACATTCAGTACTTC. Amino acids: CASSPYGVELAKNIQYF.

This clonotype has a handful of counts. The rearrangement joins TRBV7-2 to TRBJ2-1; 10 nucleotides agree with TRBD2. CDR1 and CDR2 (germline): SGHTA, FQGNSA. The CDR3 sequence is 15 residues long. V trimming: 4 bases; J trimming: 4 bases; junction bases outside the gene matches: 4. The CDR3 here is CASSSWTSGYNEQFF. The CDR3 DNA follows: TGTGCCAGCAGCTCCTGGACTAGCGGTTACAATGAGCAGTTCTTC. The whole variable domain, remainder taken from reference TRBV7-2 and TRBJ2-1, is GAGVSQSPSNKVTEKGKDVELRCDPISGHTALYWYRQSLGQGLEFLIYFQGNSAPDKSGLPSDRFSAERTGGSVSTLTIQRTQQEDSAVYLCASSSWTSGYNEQFFGPGTRLTVL.